The rows below give T cell receptor beta chains drawn from one sample of a study of cytomegalovirus exposure and HLA in healthy donors. Sequencing was performed with immunoSEQ multiplex PCR; in TCRdb, only in-frame clones are kept and a portion is missing. The sample lists 150,000 to 200,000 clones, roughly 86% occurring once. Source material: PBMCs. Source of these receptors: a man younger than 35 in good health and CMV-seropositive. CDR3s include the opening cysteine and the closing phenylalanine or tryptophan. The D gene is left open where the match is weak. Not every row has a clone size; where given, it reads once, few, many or a size class.

d_call | clone_size | j_call | v_call | cdr3_nt | cdr3_aa
TRBD1 | . | TRBJ1-4 | TRBV6-5 | TGTGCCAGCAGTTACGGGACAGTTAATGAAAAACTGTTTTTT | CASSYGTVNEKLFF
. | . | TRBJ1-1 | TRBV10-2 | TGCGCCAGCAGGGGGCCAGGGGACACTGAAGCTTTCTTT | CASRGPGDTEAFF
. | once | TRBJ2-3 | TRBV9 | TGTGCCAGCAGCGCCCGAGTTGGAGATACGCAGTATTTT | CASSARVGDTQYF
. | . | TRBJ2-7 | TRBV29-1 | TGCAGCGTTGTTACCAACACCAACTACGAGCAGTACTTC | CSVVTNTNYEQYF
TRBD1 | once | TRBJ2-7 | TRBV27 | TGTGCCAGCAGTTTATTGGGACAGGGGACCTACGAGCAGTACTTC | CASSLLGQGTYEQYF
. | . | TRBJ2-7 | TRBV5-8 | TGTGCCAGCAGCTTGACGGACGGAGAACAGGACTTC | CASSLTDGEQDF
TRBD1 | . | TRBJ1-2 | TRBV4-1 | TGCGCCAGCAGCCAAGCGGGGACAGGAATGATCGAGGGCCAATATGGCTACACCTTC | CASSQAGTGMIEGQYGYTF
. | . | TRBJ1-1 | TRBV7-9 | TGTGCCAGCAGCTTGGCCCGGAACACTGAAGCTTTCTTT | CASSLARNTEAFF
. | . | TRBJ2-3 | TRBV23-1 | TGCGCCAGCGGCTGGTATCCTAGCACAGATACGCAGTATTTT | CASGWYPSTDTQYF
TRBD1 | . | TRBJ2-1 | TRBV4-3 | TGCGCCAGCAGCCAAGAGGGACAGGGCTACAATGAGCAGTTCTTC | CASSQEGQGYNEQFF
TRBD1 | . | TRBJ1-5 | TRBV30 | TGTGCCTGGACCCTTGGGGGGACAGCAAATCAGCCCCAGCATTTT | CAWTLGGTANQPQHF
TRBD2 | . | TRBJ2-3 | TRBV4-2 | TGTGCCAGCAGCCAAGAACAGCGGGACACAGATACGCAGTATTTT | CASSQEQRDTDTQYF
. | . | TRBJ2-1 | TRBV6-5 | TGTGCCAGCAGCAGGGACTCGGGTTACAATGAGCAGTTCTTC | CASSRDSGYNEQFF
. | . | TRBJ2-2 | TRBV20-1 | TGCAGTGCTAGACGGGAGGGGGAGCTGTTTTTT | CSARREGELFF
TRBD2 | once | TRBJ2-7 | TRBV5-1 | TGCGCCAGCAAATCTAGCGGGGGAACCTACGAGCAGTACTTC | CASKSSGGTYEQYF
TRBD2 | . | TRBJ2-3 | TRBV5-1 | TGCGCCAGCAGCTTGGGACTAGCGGGCGCCACAGATACGCAGTATTTT | CASSLGLAGATDTQYF
. | . | TRBJ1-6 | TRBV18 | TGTGCCAGCTCACCACAATCAGTCAGGGGAAATTCACCCCTCCACTTT | CASSPQSVRGNSPLHF
. | few | TRBJ1-2 | TRBV5-6 | TGTGCCAGCAGCTCCGGGTGGGGCTACACCTTC | CASSSGWGYTF
. | few | TRBJ1-1 | TRBV7-2 | TGTGCCAGCAGCTTTGTAGTCACTGAAGCTTTCTTT | CASSFVVTEAFF
TRBD2 | . | TRBJ2-3 | TRBV7-9 | TGTGCCAGCAGCTTAGTCGTACTAGCGGGGGCAGATACGCAGTATTTT | CASSLVVLAGADTQYF
. | . | TRBJ2-7 | TRBV25-1 | TGTGCCAGCTCCTACGGGGTGGACGAGCAGTACTTC | CASSYGVDEQYF
TRBD1 | few | TRBJ1-3 | TRBV4-1 | TGCGCCAGCAGCCAGGAGACAGGGCCCGACACCATATATTTT | CASSQETGPDTIYF